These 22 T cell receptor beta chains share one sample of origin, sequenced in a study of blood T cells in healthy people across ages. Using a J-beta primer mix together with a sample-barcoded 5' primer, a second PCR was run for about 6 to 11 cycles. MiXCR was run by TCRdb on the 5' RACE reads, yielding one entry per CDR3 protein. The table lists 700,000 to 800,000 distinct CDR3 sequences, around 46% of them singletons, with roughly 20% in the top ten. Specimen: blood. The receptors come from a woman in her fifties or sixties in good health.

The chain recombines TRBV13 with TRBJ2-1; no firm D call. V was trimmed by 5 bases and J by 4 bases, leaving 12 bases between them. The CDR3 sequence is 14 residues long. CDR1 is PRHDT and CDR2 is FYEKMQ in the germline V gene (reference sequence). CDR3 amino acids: CASSLYSEYNEQFF. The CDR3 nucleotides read TGTGCCAGCAGCCTATACTCGGAATACAATGAGCAGTTCTTC.

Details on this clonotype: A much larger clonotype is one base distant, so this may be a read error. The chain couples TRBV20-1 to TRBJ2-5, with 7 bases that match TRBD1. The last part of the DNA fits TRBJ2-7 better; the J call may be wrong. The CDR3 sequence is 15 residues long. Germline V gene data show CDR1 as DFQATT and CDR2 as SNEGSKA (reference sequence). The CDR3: CSARGDTRTGYEQYF. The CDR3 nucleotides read TGCAGTGCTAGAGGGGATACCAGGACAGGCTACGAGCAGTACTTC.

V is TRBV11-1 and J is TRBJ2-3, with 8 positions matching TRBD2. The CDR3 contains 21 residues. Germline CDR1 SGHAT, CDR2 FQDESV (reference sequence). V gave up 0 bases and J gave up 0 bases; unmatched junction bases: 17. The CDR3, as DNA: TGTGCCAGCAGCTTAGCGTTCGGGGGGGTAGCGGAAGAAACTAGCACAGATACGCAGTATTTT. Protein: CASSLAFGGVAEETSTDTQYF.

Written as DNA, the CDR3 is TGTGCCAGCAGTTCGTTAGGGGGCAGCGGTACCCAGTACTTC. Translation gives CASSSLGGSGTQYF. The genes are TRBV27 and TRBJ2-5, with TRBD1 matching 7 bases. The CDR3 covers 14 residues. The germline CDR1 and CDR2 sequences are MNHEY and SMNVEV (reference sequence). With V trimmed by 4 bases and J by 8 bases, 10 bases remained unmatched.

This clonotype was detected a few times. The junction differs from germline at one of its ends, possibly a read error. The CDR3 spells CAGSESGSGDEQFF. The CDR3 DNA reads TGTGCCGGCAGTGAGTCTGGATCGGGGGATGAGCAGTTCTTC. V is TRBV2 and J is TRBJ2-1; D is perhaps TRBD2 (6 bases). Germline V gene data show CDR1 as SNHLY and CDR2 as FYNNEI. This CDR3 contains 14 residues.

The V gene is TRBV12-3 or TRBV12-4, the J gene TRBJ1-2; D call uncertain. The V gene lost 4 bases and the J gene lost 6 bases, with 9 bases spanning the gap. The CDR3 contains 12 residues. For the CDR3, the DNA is TGTGCCAGCAGTTACTACAGAGATGGCTACACCTTC. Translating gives CASSYYRDGYTF.

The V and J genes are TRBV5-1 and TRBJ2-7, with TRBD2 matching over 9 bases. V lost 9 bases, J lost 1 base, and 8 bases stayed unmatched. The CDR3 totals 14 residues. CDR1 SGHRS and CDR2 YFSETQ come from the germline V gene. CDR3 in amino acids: CATKPGLASYEQYF. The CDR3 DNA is TGCGCCACAAAACCGGGACTAGCTTCCTACGAGCAGTACTTC.

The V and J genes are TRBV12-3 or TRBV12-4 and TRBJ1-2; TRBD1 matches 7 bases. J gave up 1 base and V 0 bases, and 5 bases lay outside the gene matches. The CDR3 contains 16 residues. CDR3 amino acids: CASSLAHRQGNYGYTF. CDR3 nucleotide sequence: TGTGCCAGCAGTTTAGCCCATCGACAGGGTAACTATGGCTACACCTTC.

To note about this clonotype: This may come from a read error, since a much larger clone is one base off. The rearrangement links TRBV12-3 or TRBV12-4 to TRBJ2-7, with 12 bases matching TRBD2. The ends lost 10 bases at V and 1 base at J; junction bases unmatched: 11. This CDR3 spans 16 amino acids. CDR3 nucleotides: TGTGCCAACAGCACCCGACTAGCGGGAGTGTCCTACGAGCAGTACTTC. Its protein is CANSTRLAGVSYEQYF.

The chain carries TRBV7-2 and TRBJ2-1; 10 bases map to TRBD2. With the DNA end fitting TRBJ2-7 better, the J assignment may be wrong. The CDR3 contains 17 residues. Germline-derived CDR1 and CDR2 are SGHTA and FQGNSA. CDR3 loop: CASSLGLLAGVHYEQYF. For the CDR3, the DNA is TGTGCCAGCAGCTTGGGGCTTCTAGCGGGAGTTCACTACGAGCAGTACTTC.

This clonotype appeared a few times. In nucleotides, the CDR3 is TGTGCCAGCAGCTTAGGCTCAAACTACGAGCAGTACTTC. Translating gives CASSLGSNYEQYF. The rearrangement uses TRBV11-1 and TRBJ2-7; D not certain. V lost 1 base to trimming and J lost 3 bases, with 7 bases between them. This CDR3 region has 13 residues. The germline gives CDR1 SGHAT, CDR2 FQDESV (reference sequence).

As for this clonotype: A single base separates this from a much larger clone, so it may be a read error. The CDR3 loop is CASSLWRSGVRDTQYF. CDR3 bases: TGTGCCAGCAGCTTATGGCGTAGCGGGGTGAGGGATACGCAGTATTTT. The chain is built from TRBV7-8 and TRBJ2-3; 8 bases align to TRBD2. The germline V gene has CDR1 SGHVS and CDR2 FQNEAQ. The CDR3 is made up of 16 amino acids. Trimming at V came to 2 bases and at J to 6 bases, leaving 10 bases not matched to a gene.

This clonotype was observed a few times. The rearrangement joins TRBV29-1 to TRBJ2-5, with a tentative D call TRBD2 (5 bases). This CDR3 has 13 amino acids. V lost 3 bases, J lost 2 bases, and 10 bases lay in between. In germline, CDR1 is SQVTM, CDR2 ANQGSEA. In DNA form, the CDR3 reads TGCAGCGTTGACTCGGGATGGCAAGAGACCCAGTACTTC. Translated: CSVDSGWQETQYF.

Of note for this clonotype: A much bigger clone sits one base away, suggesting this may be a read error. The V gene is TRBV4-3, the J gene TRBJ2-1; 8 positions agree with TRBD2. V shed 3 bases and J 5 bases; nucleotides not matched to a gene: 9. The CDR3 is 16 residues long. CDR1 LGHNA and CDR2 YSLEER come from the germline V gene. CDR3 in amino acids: CASSQDSGEGHNEQFF. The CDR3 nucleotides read TGCGCCAGCAGCCAGGATAGCGGGGAAGGCCACAATGAGCAGTTCTTC.

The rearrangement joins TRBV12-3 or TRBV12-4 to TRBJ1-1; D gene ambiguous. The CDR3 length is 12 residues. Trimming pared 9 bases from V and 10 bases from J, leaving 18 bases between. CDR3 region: CASSAKGIAAFF. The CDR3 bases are TGTGCCAGTTCTGCAAAGGGTATTGCAGCTTTCTTT.

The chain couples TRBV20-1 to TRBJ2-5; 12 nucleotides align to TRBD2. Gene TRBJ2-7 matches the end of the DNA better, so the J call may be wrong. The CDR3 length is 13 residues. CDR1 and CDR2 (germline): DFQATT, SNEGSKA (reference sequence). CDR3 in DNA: TGCAGTGCTAACGGACTAGCGGGAAGCGAGCAGTACTTC. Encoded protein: CSANGLAGSEQYF.

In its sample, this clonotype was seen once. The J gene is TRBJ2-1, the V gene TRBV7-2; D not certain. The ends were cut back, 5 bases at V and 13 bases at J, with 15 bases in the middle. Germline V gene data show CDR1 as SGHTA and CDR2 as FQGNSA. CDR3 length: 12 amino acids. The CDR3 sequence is CASSILRLTQFF. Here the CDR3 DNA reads TGTGCCAGCAGCATCCTCCGGTTAACCCAGTTCTTC.

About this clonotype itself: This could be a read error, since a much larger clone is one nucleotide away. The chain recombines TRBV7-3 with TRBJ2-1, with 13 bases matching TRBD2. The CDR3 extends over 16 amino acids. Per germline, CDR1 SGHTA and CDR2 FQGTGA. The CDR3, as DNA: TGTGCCGGCAGCAGACTAGCGGGGGGCTCCTACAATGAGCAGTTCTTC. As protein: CAGSRLAGGSYNEQFF.

The CDR3 nucleotides are TGCGCCAGCAGCTTGGCTTGGTCGGGGCGGGGGGGTGAGCAGTTCTTC. Translation gives CASSLAWSGRGGEQFF. The V call is TRBV5-1, the J call TRBJ2-1, with 9 bases matching TRBD2. In germline, CDR1 is SGHRS, CDR2 YFSETQ. After removal of 0 bases from V and 9 bases from J, the junction contained 10 bases not matched to a gene. The CDR3 extends over 16 amino acids.

CDR3 bases: TGCAGTGCTAGAGTGGGATTTGGGGGTGTCAATGAGCAGTTCTTC. Protein sequence: CSARVGFGGVNEQFF. This chain uses TRBV20-1 with TRBJ2-1; D is perhaps TRBD1 or TRBD2 (5 bases each). Germline V CDR1 and CDR2: DFQATT, SNEGSKA (reference sequence). Deletions cut 1 base from V and 6 bases from J, with 16 bases between. The CDR3 is 15 residues long.

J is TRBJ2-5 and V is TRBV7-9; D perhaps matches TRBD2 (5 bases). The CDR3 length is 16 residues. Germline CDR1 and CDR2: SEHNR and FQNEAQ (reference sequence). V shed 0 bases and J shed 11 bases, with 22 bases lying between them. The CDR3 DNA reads TGTGCCAGCAGCTTAGCGTGGGCAGGAGGTAACAATGAGCAGTACTTC. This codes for CASSLAWAGGNNEQYF.

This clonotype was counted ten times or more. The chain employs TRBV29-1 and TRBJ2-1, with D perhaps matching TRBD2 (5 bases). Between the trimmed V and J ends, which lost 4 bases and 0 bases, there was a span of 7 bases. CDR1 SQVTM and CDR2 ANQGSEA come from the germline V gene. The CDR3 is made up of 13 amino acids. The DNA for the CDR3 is TGCAGCGTTGCGGGGAGCTCCTACAATGAGCAGTTCTTC. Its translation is CSVAGSSYNEQFF.